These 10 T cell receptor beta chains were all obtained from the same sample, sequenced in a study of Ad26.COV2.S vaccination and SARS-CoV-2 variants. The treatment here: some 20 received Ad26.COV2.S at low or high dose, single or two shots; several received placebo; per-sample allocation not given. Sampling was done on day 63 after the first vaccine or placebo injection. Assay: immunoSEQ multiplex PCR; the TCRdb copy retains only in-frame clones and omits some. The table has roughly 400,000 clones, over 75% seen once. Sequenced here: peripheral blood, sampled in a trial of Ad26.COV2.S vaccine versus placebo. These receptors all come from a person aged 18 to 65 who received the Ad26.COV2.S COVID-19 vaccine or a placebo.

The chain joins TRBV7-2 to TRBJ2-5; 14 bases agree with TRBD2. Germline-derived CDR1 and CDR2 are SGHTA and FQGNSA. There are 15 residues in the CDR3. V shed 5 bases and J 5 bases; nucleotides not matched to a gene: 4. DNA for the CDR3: TGTGCCAGCAGCGGAAGGACTAGCGGGAGGGAGACCCAGTACTTC. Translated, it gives CASSGRTSGRETQYF. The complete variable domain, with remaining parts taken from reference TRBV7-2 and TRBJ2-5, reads GAGVSQSPSNKVTEKGKDVELRCDPISGHTALYWYRQSLGQGLEFLIYFQGNSAPDKSGLPSDRFSAERTGGSVSTLTIQRTQQEDSAVYLCASSGRTSGRETQYFGPGTRLLVL.

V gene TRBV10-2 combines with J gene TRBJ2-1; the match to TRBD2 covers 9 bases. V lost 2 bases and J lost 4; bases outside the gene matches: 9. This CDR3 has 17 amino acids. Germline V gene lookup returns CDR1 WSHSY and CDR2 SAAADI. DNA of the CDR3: TGCGCCAGCAGTGAGACAACAGGACTAGCGAGGTACAATGAGCAGTTCTTC. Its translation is CASSETTGLARYNEQFF.

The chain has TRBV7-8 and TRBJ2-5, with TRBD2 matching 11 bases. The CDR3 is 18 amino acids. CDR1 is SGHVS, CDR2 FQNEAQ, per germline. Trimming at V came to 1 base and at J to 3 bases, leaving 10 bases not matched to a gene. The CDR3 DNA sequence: TGTGCCAGCAGCTTAGGTCCTGGGGGACTAGCGGCTAAAGAGACCCAGTACTTC. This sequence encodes CASSLGPGGLAAKETQYF.

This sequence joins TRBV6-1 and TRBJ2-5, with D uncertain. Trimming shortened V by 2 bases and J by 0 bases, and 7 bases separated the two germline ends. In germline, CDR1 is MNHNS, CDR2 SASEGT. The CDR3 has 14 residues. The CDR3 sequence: CASSESGNQETQYF. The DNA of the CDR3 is TGTGCCAGCAGTGAATCCGGTAACCAAGAGACCCAGTACTTC.

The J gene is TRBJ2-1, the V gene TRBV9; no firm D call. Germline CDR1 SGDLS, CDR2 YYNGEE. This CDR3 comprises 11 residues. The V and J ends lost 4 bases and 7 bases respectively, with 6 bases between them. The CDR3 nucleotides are TGTGCCAGCAGCCAAGGGAATGAGCAGTTCTTC. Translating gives CASSQGNEQFF.

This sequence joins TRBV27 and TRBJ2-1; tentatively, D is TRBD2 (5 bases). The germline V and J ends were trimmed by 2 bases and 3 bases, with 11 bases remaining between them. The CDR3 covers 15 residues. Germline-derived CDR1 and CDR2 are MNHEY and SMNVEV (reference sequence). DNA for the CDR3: TGTGCCAGCAGTTTAATCGGGGTTCTCTACAATGAGCAGTTCTTC. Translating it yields CASSLIGVLYNEQFF.

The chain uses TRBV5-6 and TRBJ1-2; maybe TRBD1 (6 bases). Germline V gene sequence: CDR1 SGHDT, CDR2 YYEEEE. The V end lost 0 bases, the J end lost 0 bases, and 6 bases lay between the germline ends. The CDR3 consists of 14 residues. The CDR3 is CASSLGDTNYGYTF. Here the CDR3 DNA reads TGTGCCAGCAGCTTGGGGGACACTAACTATGGCTACACCTTC.

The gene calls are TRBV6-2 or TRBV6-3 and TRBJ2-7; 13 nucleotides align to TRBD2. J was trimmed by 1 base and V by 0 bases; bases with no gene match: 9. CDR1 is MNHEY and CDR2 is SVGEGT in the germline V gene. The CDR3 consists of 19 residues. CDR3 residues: CASSYSTSGRVPRSYEQYF. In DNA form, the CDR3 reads TGTGCCAGCAGTTACTCTACTAGCGGGAGGGTTCCCAGGTCCTACGAGCAGTACTTC.

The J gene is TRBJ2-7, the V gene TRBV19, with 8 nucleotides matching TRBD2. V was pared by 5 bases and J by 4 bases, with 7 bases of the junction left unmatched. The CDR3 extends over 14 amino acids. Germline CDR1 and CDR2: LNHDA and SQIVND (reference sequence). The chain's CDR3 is CASSSALAAYEQYF. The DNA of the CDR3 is TGTGCCAGTAGTTCCGCACTAGCGGCGTACGAGCAGTACTTC.

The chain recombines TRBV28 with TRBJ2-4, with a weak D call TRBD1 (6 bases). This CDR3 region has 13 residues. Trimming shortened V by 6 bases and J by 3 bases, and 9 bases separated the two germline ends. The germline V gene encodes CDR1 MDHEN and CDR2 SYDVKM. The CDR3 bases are TGTGCCAGCAGAGGGGGTAACAAAAACATTCAGTACTTC. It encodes CASRGGNKNIQYF.